Listed below are T cell receptor beta chains from one sample, sequenced in a study of blood T cell repertoires in COVID-19. Clones were sequenced by immunoSEQ multiplex PCR, and TCRdb holds only the in-frame ones, with some missing. The top ten hold around a tenth of the sample, which has 200,000 to 250,000 clones, roughly four fifths seen once. Sequenced: PBMCs or T cells enriched from blood (not recorded which). The receptors come from a man in his forties or fifties who had recovered from COVID-19. CDR3s include the opening cysteine and the closing phenylalanine or tryptophan. The D gene is left open where the match is weak. Clone size appears in some rows only: once, few, many, or a class for an expanded clone.

>15|NA|NA|TRBJ1-1|TRBV19
CASSKGRVGNTEAFF
TGTGCCAGTAGTAAAGGGAGGGTGGGAAACACTGAAGCTTTCTTT
>18|TRBD2|NA|TRBJ2-1|TRBV10-1
CASSEGLAGGPSYNEQFF
TGCGCCAGCAGTGAGGGGCTAGCGGGAGGTCCCTCCTACAATGAGCAGTTCTTC
>14|TRBD1|NA|TRBJ1-1|TRBV5-6
CASAGQGVGTEAFF
TGTGCCAGCGCAGGACAGGGAGTCGGCACTGAAGCTTTCTTT
>15|NA|NA|TRBJ1-2|TRBV6-1
CASSETGGPSYGYTF
TGTGCCAGCAGTGAAACGGGGGGCCCTTCCTATGGCTACACCTTC
>15|NA|NA|TRBJ1-1|TRBV14
CASSQRQAPNTEAFF
TGTGCCAGCAGCCAAAGACAGGCACCGAACACTGAAGCTTTCTTT
>16|NA|NA|TRBJ2-5|TRBV18
CASSHTKAGNEETQYF
TGTGCCAGCTCACATACGAAGGCAGGTAACGAAGAGACCCAGTACTTC
>13|NA|NA|TRBJ2-3|TRBV9
CASSDRSTDTQYF
TGTGCCAGCAGCGACCGGAGCACAGATACGCAGTATTTT
>14|NA|NA|TRBJ2-6|TRBV30
CAWRYSSGANVLTF
TGTGCCTGGAGGTACAGCTCTGGGGCCAACGTCCTGACTTTC
>14|NA|NA|TRBJ2-7|TRBV7-9
CASSPTGSSYEQYF
TGTGCCAGCAGCCCCACAGGGAGCTCCTACGAGCAGTACTTC
>15|TRBD2|NA|TRBJ2-5|TRBV9
CASSVGTSGLETQYF
TGTGCCAGCAGCGTAGGAACTAGCGGGTTGGAGACCCAGTACTTC
>15|NA|NA|TRBJ2-3|TRBV10-1
CASSEGLAETDTQYF
TGCGCCAGCAGTGAGGGCTTGGCCGAAACAGATACGCAGTATTTT
>14|TRBD1|NA|TRBJ2-2|TRBV5-1
CASSSRTGNGELFF
TGCGCCAGCAGTTCGCGGACAGGGAACGGGGAGCTGTTTTTT
>16|TRBD1|NA|TRBJ1-1|TRBV5-1
CASSPNSGGGGRQAFF
TGCGCCAGCAGCCCGAACTCAGGGGGCGGGGGTCGTCAAGCTTTCTTT
>14|NA|once|TRBJ2-1|TRBV6-4
CASSDPTSYNEQFF
TGTGCCAGCAGTGACCCTACGTCCTACAATGAGCAGTTCTTC
>18|NA|NA|TRBJ1-2|TRBV6-2/TRBV6-3
CASSPPAGGYKSNYGYTF
TGTGCCAGCAGCCCTCCGGCTGGGGGCTATAAATCTAACTATGGCTACACCTTC
>14|NA|NA|TRBJ2-5|TRBV19
CASRETGPRETQYF
TGTGCCAGTAGAGAGACAGGTCCCCGAGAGACCCAGTACTTC
>12|NA|NA|TRBJ2-4|TRBV12-3/TRBV12-4
CASSPWGDLKYF
TGTGCCAGCAGTCCCTGGGGCGACTTGAAGTACTTC
>17|TRBD2|few|TRBJ2-5|TRBV19
CASSAGTSGGIEETQYF
TGTGCCAGTAGTGCCGGGACTAGCGGGGGGATTGAAGAGACCCAGTACTTC
>13|NA|NA|TRBJ1-2|TRBV6-5
CATSRGRDYGYTF
TGTGCCACCTCGAGGGGGAGGGACTATGGCTACACCTTC
>16|NA|once|TRBJ2-1|TRBV5-1
CASSLGGAGVYNEQFF
TGCGCCAGCAGCTTGGGAGGAGCTGGTGTATACAATGAGCAGTTCTTC
>13|NA|NA|TRBJ2-1|TRBV9
CASSATGWNEQFF
TGTGCCAGCAGCGCAACAGGGTGGAATGAGCAGTTCTTC
>15|TRBD2|NA|TRBJ2-1|TRBV11-1
CASSLGLAGAYEQFF
TGTGCCAGCAGCCTTGGACTAGCGGGAGCCTATGAGCAGTTCTTC
>14|NA|NA|TRBJ1-1|TRBV28
CASSTGGLNTEAFF
TGTGCCAGCAGTACCGGGGGGCTAAACACTGAAGCTTTCTTT
>15|TRBD2|NA|TRBJ2-5|TRBV7-2
CASSFLAGVQETQYF
TGTGCCAGCAGCTTCCTAGCGGGGGTACAGGAGACCCAGTACTTC
>13|NA|NA|TRBJ1-2|TRBV7-9
CASSFGEAYGYTF
TGTGCCAGCAGCTTCGGGGAAGCCTATGGCTACACCTTC
>14|TRBD1|once|TRBJ2-1|TRBV11-2
CASSLESGQVVQFF
TGTGCCAGCAGCTTAGAGTCGGGACAGGTTGTGCAGTTCTTC